This record looks at one TCR beta chain sequence and its context. The data belong to a study of blood T cell repertoires in COVID-19. About the study: T cells, B-cell-depleted T cells, or PBMCs provided the cDNA or gDNA that served as material.

The authors' processing: Estimation of nucleated cell counts relied on the amplification of reference gene primers. Method: immunoSEQ multiplex PCR; TCRdb's copy keeps in-frame clones and lacks some. That table supplies the V and J calls and clone size; D and trimming were determined from the DNA. The sample yields about 160,000 clones, approximately 88% seen once. The CDR3 has 12 residues. V lost 4 bases to trimming and J lost 2 bases, with 8 bases between them. Looked up from germline, CDR1 is SQVTM and CDR2 is ANQGSEA. V and J are TRBV29-1 and TRBJ1-2; no firm D call. Sequenced: peripheral blood. The source is a man aged 18 to 29 with active or convalescent COVID-19. CDR3 DNA sequence: TGCAGCGTTGGCGAGGAGAACTATGGCTACACCTTC. Its translation: CSVGEENYGYTF.